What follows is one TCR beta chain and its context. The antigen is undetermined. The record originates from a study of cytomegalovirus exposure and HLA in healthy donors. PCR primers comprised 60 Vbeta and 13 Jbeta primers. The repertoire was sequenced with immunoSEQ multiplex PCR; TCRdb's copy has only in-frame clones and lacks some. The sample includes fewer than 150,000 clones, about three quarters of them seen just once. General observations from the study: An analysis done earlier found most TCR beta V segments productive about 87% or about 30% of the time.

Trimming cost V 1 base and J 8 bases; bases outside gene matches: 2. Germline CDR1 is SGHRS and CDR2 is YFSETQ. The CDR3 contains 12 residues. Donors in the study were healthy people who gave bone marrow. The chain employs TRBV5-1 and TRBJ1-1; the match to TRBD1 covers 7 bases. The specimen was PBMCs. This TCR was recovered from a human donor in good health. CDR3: CASSLRGREAFF. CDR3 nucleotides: TGCGCCAGCAGCTTGAGGGGGCGCGAAGCTTTCTTT.